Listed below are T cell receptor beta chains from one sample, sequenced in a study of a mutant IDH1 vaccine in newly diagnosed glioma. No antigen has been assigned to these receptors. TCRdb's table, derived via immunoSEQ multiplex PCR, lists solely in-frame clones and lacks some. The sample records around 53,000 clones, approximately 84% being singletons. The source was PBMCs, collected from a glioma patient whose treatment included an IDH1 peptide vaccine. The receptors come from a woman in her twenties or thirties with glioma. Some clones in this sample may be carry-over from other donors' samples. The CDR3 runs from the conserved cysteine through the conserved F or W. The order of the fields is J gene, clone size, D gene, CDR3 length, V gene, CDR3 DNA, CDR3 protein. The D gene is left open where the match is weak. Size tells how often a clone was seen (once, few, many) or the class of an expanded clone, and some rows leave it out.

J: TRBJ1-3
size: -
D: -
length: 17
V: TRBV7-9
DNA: TGTGCCAGCAGCTTAAGGGAGTCGGTATTCTCTGGAAACACCATATATTTT
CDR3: CASSLRESVFSGNTIYF

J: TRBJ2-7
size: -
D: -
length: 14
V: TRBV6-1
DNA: TGTGCCAGCAGCTCGGGGCAGGGTCTAGACGAGCAGTACTTC
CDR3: CASSSGQGLDEQYF

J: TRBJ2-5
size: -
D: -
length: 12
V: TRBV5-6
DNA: TGTGCCAGCAGCTTGTTTCGGGAGACCCAGTACTTC
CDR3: CASSLFRETQYF

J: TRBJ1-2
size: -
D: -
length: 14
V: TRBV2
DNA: TGTGCCAGCAGTGCAGAAACTGGGACGGTCGGCTACACCTTC
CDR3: CASSAETGTVGYTF

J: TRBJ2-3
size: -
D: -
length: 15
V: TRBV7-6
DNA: TGTGCCAGCAGCATTGGGGGTAGCCTGGGAGATACGCAGTATTTT
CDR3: CASSIGGSLGDTQYF

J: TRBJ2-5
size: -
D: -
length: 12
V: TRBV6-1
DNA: TGTGCCAGCTTCGGGACTCAGGAGACCCAGTACTTC
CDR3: CASFGTQETQYF

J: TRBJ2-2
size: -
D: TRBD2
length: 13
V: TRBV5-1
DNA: TGCGCCAGCAGCGTGACTAGCGGGAGGGAGCTGTTTTTT
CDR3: CASSVTSGRELFF

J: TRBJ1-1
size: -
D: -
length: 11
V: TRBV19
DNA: TGTGCCAGTAGTCAGGGCACTGAAGCTTTCTTT
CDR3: CASSQGTEAFF

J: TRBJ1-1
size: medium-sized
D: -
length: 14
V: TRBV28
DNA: TGTGCCAGCAGTTTTCAGAACATGAACACTGAAGCTTTCTTT
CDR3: CASSFQNMNTEAFF

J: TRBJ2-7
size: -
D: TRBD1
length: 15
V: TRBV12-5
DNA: TGTGCTAGTGGTTTGTCTCTGGACAGGGCCTACGAGCAGTACTTC
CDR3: CASGLSLDRAYEQYF

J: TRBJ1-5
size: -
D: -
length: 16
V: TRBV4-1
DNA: TGCGCCAGCAGCCAAGAGGTGGCAAGGACGAATCAGCCCCAGCATTTT
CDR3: CASSQEVARTNQPQHF

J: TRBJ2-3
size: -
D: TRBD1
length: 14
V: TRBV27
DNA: TGTGCCAGCAGCTGGACAGGGGGGGCAGATACGCAGTATTTT
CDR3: CASSWTGGADTQYF

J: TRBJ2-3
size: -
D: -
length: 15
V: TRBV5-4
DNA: TGTGCCAGCAGCTTGGGCTTTAGCGAGGCAGATACGCAGTATTTT
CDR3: CASSLGFSEADTQYF

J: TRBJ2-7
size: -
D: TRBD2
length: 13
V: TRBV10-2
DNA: TGCGCCAGCAGTGAGAGCGGGAGTTACGAGCAGTACTTC
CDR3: CASSESGSYEQYF

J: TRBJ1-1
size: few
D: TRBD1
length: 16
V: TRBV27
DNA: TGTGCCAGCTCAAAGGGGGACAGGGGGTATGGCACTGAAGCTTTCTTT
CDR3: CASSKGDRGYGTEAFF

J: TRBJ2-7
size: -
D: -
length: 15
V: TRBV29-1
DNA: TGCAGCGTTGAATTAGGGCCATGGGAAACCTACGAGCAGTACTTC
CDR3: CSVELGPWETYEQYF

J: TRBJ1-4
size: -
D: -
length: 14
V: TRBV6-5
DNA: TGTGCCAGCAGTTACGGCTCAACTAATGAAAAACTGTTTTTT
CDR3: CASSYGSTNEKLFF

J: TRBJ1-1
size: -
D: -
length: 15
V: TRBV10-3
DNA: TGTGCCATCAGTGACCGTCCGGGCCTTGGCACTGAAGCTTTCTTT
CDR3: CAISDRPGLGTEAFF

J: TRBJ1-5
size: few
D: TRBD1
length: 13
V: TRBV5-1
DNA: TGCGCCAGCAGCTCTACAGGGGGTCAGCCCCAGCATTTT
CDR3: CASSSTGGQPQHF

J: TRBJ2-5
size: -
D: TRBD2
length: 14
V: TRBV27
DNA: TGTGCCAGCAGGTTGGGAGCGGGACTCCATACCCAGTACTTC
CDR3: CASRLGAGLHTQYF

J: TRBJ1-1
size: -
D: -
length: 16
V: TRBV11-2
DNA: TGTGCCAGCAGCTTAGCCCCGGGGACGCAGGGCACTGAAGCTTTCTTT
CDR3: CASSLAPGTQGTEAFF

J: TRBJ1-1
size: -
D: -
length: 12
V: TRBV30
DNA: TGTGCCTGGAGGGCCGGAATAACTGAAGCTTTCTTT
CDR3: CAWRAGITEAFF

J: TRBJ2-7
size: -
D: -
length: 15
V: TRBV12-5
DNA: TGTGCTAGTGGTTTGGTCCTACTGGGGGCCTACGAGCAGTACTTC
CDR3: CASGLVLLGAYEQYF

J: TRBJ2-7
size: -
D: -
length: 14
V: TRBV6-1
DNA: TGTGCCAGCACGGTGGACTCGTTCCCCTACGAGCAGTACTTC
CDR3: CASTVDSFPYEQYF

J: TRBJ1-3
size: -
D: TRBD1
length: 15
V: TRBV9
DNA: TGTGCCAGCAGCCCCGACAGGACAGGGGGAAACACCATATATTTT
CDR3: CASSPDRTGGNTIYF

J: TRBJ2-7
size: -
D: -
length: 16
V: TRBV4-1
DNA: TGCGCCAGCAGCCAAGTGGGGGTCAGGGCCTCCTACGAGCAGTACTTC
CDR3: CASSQVGVRASYEQYF

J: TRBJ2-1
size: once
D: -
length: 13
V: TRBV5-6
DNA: TGTGCCAGCAGCCTGGCCGGGGGCAATGAGCAGTTCTTC
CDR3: CASSLAGGNEQFF

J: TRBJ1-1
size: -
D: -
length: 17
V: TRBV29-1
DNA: TGCAGCGTTGAAGTGGGGGGGGCTCAGGGGTTGAACACTGAAGCTTTCTTT
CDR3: CSVEVGGAQGLNTEAFF

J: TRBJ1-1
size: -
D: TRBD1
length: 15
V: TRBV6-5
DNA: TGTGCCAGCAGTTACTCGGGCAGGGGGCACACTGAAGCTTTCTTT
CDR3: CASSYSGRGHTEAFF

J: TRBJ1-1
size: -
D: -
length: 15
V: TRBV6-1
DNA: TGTGCCAGCCTATTTTCCCTGTGGGACCGCGGTGAAGCTTTCTTT
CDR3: CASLFSLWDRGEAFF

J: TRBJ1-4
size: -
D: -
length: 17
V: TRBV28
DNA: TGTGCCAGCACCCTAGTTTCGCGCATTCCAACTAATGAAAAACTGTTTTTT
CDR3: CASTLVSRIPTNEKLFF

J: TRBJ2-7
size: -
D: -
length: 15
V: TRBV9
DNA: TGTGCCAGCAGCTTGGAGTCCGGGGATTCCTACGAGCAGTACTTC
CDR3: CASSLESGDSYEQYF

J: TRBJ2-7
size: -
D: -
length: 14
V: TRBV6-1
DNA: TGTGCCAGCAGGATCGGCAGGGGGGCCTACGAGCAGTACTTC
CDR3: CASRIGRGAYEQYF

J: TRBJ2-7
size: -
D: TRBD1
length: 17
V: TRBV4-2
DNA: TGTGCCAGCAGCCAAGATAGGGGAACAGGGGGACCCTACGAGCAGTACTTC
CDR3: CASSQDRGTGGPYEQYF

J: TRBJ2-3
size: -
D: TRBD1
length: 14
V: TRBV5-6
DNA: TGTGCCAGCAGCCTGGGACAGGGGAGAGATACGCAGTATTTT
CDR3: CASSLGQGRDTQYF

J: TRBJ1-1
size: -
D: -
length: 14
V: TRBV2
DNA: TGTGCCAGCAGTTTCGCCAGGGGGAACACTGAAGCTTTCTTT
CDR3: CASSFARGNTEAFF

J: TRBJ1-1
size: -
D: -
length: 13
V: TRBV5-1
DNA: TGCGCCAGCAGCTTGCTCCTTGGGACTGAAGCTTTCTTT
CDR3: CASSLLLGTEAFF

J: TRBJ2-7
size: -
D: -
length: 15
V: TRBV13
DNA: TGTGCCAGCAGCCGCTCGGCTGTTTGGTTGGAGGAGCAGTACTTC
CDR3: CASSRSAVWLEEQYF

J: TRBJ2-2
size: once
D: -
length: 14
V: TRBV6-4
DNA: TGTGCCAGCAGTGACTCGCCGAGGGGGGGGGAGCTGTTTTTT
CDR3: CASSDSPRGGELFF

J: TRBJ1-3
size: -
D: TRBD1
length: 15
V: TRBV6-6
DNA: TGTGCCAGCAGTTACCTTACAGGGGCAGGAAACACCATATATTTT
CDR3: CASSYLTGAGNTIYF

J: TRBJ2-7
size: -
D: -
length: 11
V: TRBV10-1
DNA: TGCGCCAGCTCCGGGACCTCCGGGCAGTACTTC
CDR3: CASSGTSGQYF